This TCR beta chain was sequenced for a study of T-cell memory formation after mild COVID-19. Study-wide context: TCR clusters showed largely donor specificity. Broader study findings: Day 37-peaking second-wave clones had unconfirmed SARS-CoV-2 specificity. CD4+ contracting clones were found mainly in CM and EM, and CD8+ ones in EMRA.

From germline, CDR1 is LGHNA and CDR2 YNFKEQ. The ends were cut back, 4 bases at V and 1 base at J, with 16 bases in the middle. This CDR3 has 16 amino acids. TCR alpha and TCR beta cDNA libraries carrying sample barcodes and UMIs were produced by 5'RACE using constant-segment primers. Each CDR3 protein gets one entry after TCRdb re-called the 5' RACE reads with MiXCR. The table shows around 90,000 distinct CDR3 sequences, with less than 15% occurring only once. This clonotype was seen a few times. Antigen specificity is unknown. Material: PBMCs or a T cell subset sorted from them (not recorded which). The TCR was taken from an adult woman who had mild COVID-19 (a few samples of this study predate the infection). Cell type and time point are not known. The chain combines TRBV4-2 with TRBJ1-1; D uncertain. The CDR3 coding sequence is TGTGCCAGCAGCCCTAGCTATCGCCAGTGGAACACTGAAGCTTTCTTT. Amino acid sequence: CASSPSYRQWNTEAFF.